This TCR beta chain was retrieved from a study of T cell repertoires in cytomegalovirus infection. TCRdb reprocessed the reads with MiXCR, giving one entry per CDR3 protein. Altogether a few hundred thousand distinct CDR3 sequences are present, about 28% being singletons, with the ten largest covering over 15%. Germline values: CDR1 DFQATT, CDR2 SNEGSKA (reference sequence). This CDR3 region has 13 residues. V shed 3 bases and J shed 5 bases, with 14 bases lying between them. Comments on this clonotype: As yet, its antigen is unknown.

The chain employs TRBV20-1 and TRBJ2-7; D unresolved. This material consisted of cultured PBMCs, taken from culture after CMV antigen stimulation. The clonotype comes from a human donor in good health (CMV status not recorded). Some clones in this sample may be carry-over from other donors' samples. CDR3 nucleotides: TGCAGTGCTAGCCCGCCCCCCACTGACGAGCAGTACTTC. It yields the protein CSASPPPTDEQYF.